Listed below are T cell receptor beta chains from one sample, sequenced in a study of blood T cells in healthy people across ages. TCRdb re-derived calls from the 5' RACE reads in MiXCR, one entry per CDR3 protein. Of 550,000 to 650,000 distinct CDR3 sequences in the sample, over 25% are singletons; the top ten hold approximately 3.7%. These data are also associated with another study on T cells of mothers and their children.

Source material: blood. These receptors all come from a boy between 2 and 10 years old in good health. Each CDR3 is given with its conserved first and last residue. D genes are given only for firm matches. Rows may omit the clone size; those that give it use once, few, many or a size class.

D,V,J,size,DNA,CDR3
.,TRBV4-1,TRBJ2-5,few,TGCGCCAGCAGCCAAGATCTCCTAGGGGCGGAGACCCAGTACTTC,CASSQDLLGAETQYF
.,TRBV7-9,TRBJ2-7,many,TGTGCCAGCAGTTTTGGCTCCTACGAGCAGTACTTC,CASSFGSYEQYF
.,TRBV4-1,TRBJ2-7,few,TGCGCCAGCAGCCAAGGAGCAGGGTATCCTTACGAGCAGTACTTC,CASSQGAGYPYEQYF
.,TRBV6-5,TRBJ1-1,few,TGTGCCACCTCAGCCAGCTGGGCCAGGAACACTGAAGCTTTCTTT,CATSASWARNTEAFF
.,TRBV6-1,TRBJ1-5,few,TGTGCCAGCAGTGAAGAAATCGGGGTTAGCCCTCAGCCCCAGCATTTT,CASSEEIGVSPQPQHF
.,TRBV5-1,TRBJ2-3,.,TGCGCCAGCAGCTTGACAGGGAAAACAGATACGCAGTATTTT,CASSLTGKTDTQYF
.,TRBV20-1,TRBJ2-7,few,TGCAGTGCTAGAGTCGCAGGAGCCTACGAGCAGTACTTC,CSARVAGAYEQYF
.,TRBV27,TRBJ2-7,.,TGTGCCAGCAGCCGTCGGGGTACTCCCTCCTACGAGCAGTACTTC,CASSRRGTPSYEQYF
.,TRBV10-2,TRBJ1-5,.,TGCGCCAGCAGTGAAGGGCGGGGGGGACATCAGCCCCAGCATTTT,CASSEGRGGHQPQHF
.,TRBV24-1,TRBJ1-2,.,TGTGCCACCAGTGATGGGGATGGCTACACCTTC,CATSDGDGYTF
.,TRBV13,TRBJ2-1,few,TGTGCCAGCAGCTTAGCCCGGACGAGTAATGAGCAGTTCTTC,CASSLARTSNEQFF
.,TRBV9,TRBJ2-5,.,TGTGCCAGCAGCGTGGCCCTCCAAGAGACCCAGTACTTC,CASSVALQETQYF
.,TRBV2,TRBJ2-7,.,TGTGCCAGCAGTGAAGAGGTCAGCCTCCCCTACGAGCAGTACTTC,CASSEEVSLPYEQYF
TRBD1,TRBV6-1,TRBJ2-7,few,TGTGCCAGCAGTCGGGGCGGGACAGGGAGCTCGCGCGAGCAGTACTTC,CASSRGGTGSSREQYF
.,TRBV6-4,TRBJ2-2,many,TGTGCCAGCAGTCCCCGTGCCGACAGGAGCGCCGGGGAGCTGTTTTTT,CASSPRADRSAGELFF
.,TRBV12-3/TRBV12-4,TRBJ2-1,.,TGTGCCAGCAGTTTAAGTCAGGGCAACTACAATGAGCAGTTCTTC,CASSLSQGNYNEQFF
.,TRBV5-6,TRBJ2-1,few,TGTGCCAGCAGCGTAATCCGGGACCGATACTACAATGAGCAGTTCTTC,CASSVIRDRYYNEQFF
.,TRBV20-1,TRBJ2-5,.,TGCAGTGCTGCTCGGTCCCGAGGGGAGACCCAGTACTTC,CSAARSRGETQYF
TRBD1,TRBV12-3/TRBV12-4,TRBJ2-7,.,TGTGCCAGCAGTTTCCGGGACAGGGGACACGAGCAGTACTTC,CASSFRDRGHEQYF
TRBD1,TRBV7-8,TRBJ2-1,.,TGTGCCAGCAGCTCGGAAAAATCAGGGGGCGCCTACAATGAGCAGTTCTTC,CASSSEKSGGAYNEQFF
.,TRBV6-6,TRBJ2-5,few,TGTGCCAGCAGTCATCTTGATGTTCAAGAGACCCAGTACTTC,CASSHLDVQETQYF
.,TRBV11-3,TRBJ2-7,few,TGTGCCAGCAGCGCCCAGTGGGCTCGGGGCGAGCAGTACTTC,CASSAQWARGEQYF
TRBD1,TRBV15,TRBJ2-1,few,TGTGCCACCAGCAGAGATAGGGGGACAGGGGTCAATGAGCAGTTCTTC,CATSRDRGTGVNEQFF
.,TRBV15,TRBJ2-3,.,TGTGCCACCAGCAGATTCCAGGGTGGGGGGACAGATACGCAGTATTTT,CATSRFQGGGTDTQYF
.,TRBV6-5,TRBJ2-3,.,TGTGCCAGCAGCGACGGGGGTGAGGGAGATACGCAGTATTTT,CASSDGGEGDTQYF
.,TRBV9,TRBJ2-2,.,TGTGCCAGCAGCGTACCCTCCGGGGCGGGAAACACCGGGGAGCTGTTTTTT,CASSVPSGAGNTGELFF
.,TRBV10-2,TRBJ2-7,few,TGCGCCAGCGGGGACACTTCCTACGAGCAGTACTTC,CASGDTSYEQYF
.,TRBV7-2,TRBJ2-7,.,TGTGCCAGCAGCTTAGGGAGAGGGGTCCCTTCCTACGAGCAGTACTTC,CASSLGRGVPSYEQYF